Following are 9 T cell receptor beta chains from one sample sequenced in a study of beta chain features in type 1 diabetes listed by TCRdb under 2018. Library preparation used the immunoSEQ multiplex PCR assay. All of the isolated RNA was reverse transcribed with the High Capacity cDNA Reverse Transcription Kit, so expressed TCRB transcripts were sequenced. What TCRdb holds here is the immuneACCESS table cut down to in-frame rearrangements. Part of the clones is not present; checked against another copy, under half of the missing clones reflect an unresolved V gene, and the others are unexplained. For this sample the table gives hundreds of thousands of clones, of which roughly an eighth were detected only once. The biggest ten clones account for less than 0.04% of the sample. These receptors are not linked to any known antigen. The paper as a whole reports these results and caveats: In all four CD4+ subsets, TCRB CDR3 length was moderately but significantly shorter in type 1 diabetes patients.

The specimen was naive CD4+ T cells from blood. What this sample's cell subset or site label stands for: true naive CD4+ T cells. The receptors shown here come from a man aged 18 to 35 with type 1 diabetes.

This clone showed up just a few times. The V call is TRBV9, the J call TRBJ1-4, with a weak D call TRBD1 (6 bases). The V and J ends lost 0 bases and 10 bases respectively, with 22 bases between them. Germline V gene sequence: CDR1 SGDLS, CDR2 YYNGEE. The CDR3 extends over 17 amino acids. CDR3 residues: CASSVAGVGTSDGKLFF. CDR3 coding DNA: TGTGCCAGCAGCGTAGCGGGGGTCGGGACATCTGATGGAAAACTGTTTTTT. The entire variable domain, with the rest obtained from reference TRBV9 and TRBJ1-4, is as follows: DSGVTQTPKHLITATGQRVTLRCSPRSGDLSVYWYQQSLDQGLQFLIQYYNGEERAKGNILERFSAQQFPDLHSELNLSSLELGDSALYFCASSVAGVGTSDGKLFFGSGTQLSVL.

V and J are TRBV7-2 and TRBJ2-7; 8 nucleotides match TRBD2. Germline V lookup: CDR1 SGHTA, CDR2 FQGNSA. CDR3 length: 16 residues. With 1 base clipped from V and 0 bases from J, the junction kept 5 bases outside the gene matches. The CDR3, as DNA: TGTGCCAGCAGCTTAGTTAGCGGGGCGAGCTCCTACGAGCAGTACTTC. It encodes CASSLVSGASSYEQYF.

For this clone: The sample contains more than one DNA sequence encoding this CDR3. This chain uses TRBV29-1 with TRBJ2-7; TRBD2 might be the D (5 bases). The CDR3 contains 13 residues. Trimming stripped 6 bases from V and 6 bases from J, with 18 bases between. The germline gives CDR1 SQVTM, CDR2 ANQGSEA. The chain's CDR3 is CSVSTERGLEQYF. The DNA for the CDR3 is TGCAGCGTCTCTACTGAACGGGGTCTCGAGCAGTACTTC.

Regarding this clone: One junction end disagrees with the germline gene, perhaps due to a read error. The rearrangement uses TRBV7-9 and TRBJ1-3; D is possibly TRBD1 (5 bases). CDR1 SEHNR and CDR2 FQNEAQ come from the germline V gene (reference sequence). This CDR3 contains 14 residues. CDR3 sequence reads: CASSQEVGGTTIYF. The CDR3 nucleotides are TGCGCCAGCAGCCAGGAGGTTGGGGGTACCACCATATATTTT.

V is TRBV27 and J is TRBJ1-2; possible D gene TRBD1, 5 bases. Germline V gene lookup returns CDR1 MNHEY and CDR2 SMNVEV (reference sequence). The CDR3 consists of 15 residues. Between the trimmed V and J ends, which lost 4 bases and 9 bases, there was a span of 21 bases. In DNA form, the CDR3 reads TGTGCCAGCAGTTCCGGGGACCCCCTACAATATCGCTACACCTTC. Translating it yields CASSSGDPLQYRYTF.

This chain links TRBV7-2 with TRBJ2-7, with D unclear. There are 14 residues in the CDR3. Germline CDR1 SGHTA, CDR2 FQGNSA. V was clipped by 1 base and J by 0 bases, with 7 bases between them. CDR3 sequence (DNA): TGTGCCAGCAGCTTAGTAAGGGACTCCTACGAGCAGTACTTC. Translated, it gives CASSLVRDSYEQYF.

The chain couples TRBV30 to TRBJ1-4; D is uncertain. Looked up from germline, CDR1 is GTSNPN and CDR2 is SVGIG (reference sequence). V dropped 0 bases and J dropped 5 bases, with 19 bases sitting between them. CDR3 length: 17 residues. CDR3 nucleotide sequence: TGTGCCTGGAGTGTACAACGTGGCGGAAAGTGGAATGAAAAACTGTTTTTT. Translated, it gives CAWSVQRGGKWNEKLFF.

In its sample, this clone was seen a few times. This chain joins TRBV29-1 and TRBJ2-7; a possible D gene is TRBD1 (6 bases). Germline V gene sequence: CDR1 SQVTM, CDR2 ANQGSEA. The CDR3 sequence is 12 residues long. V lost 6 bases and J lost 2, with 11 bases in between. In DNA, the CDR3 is TGCAGCGTGGGGGACACTGCCTACGAGCAGTACTTC. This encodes CSVGDTAYEQYF.

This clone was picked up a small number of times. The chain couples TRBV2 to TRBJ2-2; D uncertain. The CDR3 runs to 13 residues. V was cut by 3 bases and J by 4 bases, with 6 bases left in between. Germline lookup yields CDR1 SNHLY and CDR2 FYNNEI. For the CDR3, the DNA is TGTGCCAGCAGTGAGATCGGCACCGGGGAGCTGTTTTTT. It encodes CASSEIGTGELFF.